What follows describes a single TCR beta chain. Its specificity is unknown. V was pared by 2 bases and J by 0 bases, with 7 bases between. Germline V gene data show CDR1 as MNHEY and CDR2 as SVGAGI. The CDR3 sequence is 14 residues long. Autoimmune disease history or systemic immunosuppression meant exclusion. Collection of blood occurred at baseline, at cycle 4 day 1, and at cycle 7 day 1. These data come from a study of OX40 agonist ivuxolimab in advanced cancers. About the research overall: Recorded diagnoses for dose-escalation patients were hepatocellular carcinoma, melanoma, renal cell or head and neck cancer. Study-level points and caveats: Certain nonresponders likewise exhibited a low normalized T-cell clonal expansion.

Assay: immunoSEQ multiplex PCR; the TCRdb copy retains only in-frame clones and omits some. The sample contains tens of thousands of clones, 81% of which appear only once. This clonotype was obtained from an adult with an advanced solid tumor such as melanoma, head and neck, liver or kidney cancer. This sample comprised CD4+ or CD8+ T cells sorted from blood, obtained in a trial of the OX40 agonist ivuxolimab. V is TRBV6-5 and J is TRBJ1-1, with D hard to call. In nucleotides, the CDR3 is TGTGCCAGCAGTTACCGGAAGATGAACACTGAAGCTTTCTTT. It yields the protein CASSYRKMNTEAFF.